The next 6 T cell receptor beta chains were all read from a single sample in a study of blood T cell repertoires in COVID-19. The repertoire was sequenced with immunoSEQ multiplex PCR; TCRdb's copy has only in-frame clones and lacks some. The sample has under 250,000 clones, roughly 75% seen once. The sequenced sample consisted of peripheral blood. These receptors came from a woman in her 70s with acute or convalescent COVID-19.

The chain recombines TRBV6-2 or TRBV6-3 with TRBJ2-5; 14 bases match TRBD2. The germline gives CDR1 MNHEY, CDR2 SVGEGT. The CDR3 length is 18 residues. V shed 6 bases and J 3 bases; nucleotides not matched to a gene: 12. CDR3 DNA sequence: TGTGCCAGCAGCCGTGGACTAGCGGGGGGCCGGGGGGAAGAGACCCAGTACTTC. The encoded protein is CASSRGLAGGRGEETQYF.

The chain combines TRBV7-9 with TRBJ1-6, with D perhaps TRBD1 (6 bases). Per the germline V gene, CDR1 is SEHNR and CDR2 is FQNEAQ (reference sequence). The CDR3 has 14 residues. Trimming took off 3 bases at V and 6 bases at J, with 9 bases between the two ends. The CDR3 spells CASSLTGTNSPLHF. The CDR3 DNA reads as TGTGCCAGCAGCTTGACAGGCACTAATTCACCCCTCCACTTT.

This clone was seen a single time. The genes are TRBV29-1 and TRBJ2-4; 9 bases map to TRBD1. J was trimmed by 0 bases and V by 0 bases; bases with no gene match: 9. CDR3 length: 18 amino acids. Germline V gene sequence: CDR1 SQVTM, CDR2 ANQGSEA. The CDR3 sequence: CSVEDLETDRGAKNIQYF. For the CDR3, the DNA is TGCAGCGTTGAAGATCTCGAGACGGACAGGGGAGCCAAAAACATTCAGTACTTC. Based on the CDR3 plus reference TRBV29-1 and TRBJ2-4, the full variable domain is SAVISQKPSRDICQRGTSLTIQCQVDSQVTMMFWYRQQPGQSLTLIATANQGSEATYESGFVIDKFPISRPNLTFSTLTVSNMSPEDSSIYLCSVEDLETDRGAKNIQYFGAGTRLSVL.

This clone has only one observation. The chain is built from TRBV7-6 and TRBJ2-3, with D possibly being TRBD2 (7 bases). V dropped 1 base and J dropped 0 bases, with 14 bases sitting between them. CDR1 and CDR2 from the germline V gene are SGHVS and FNYEAQ. This CDR3 comprises 17 residues. CDR3 loop: CASSLGGGPLSTDTQYF. CDR3 bases: TGTGCCAGCAGCTTAGGCGGGGGCCCTCTTAGCACAGATACGCAGTATTTT.

The chain has TRBV5-4 and TRBJ1-2, with D perhaps TRBD1 (5 bases). V was pared by 4 bases and J by 8 bases, with 24 bases between. Germline CDR1 SGHNT, CDR2 YYREEE (reference sequence). CDR3 size: 16 residues. CDR3 residues: CASSRGWDSSRRGYTF. DNA for the CDR3: TGTGCCAGCAGCCGGGGGTGGGACTCTTCCCGGCGAGGCTACACCTTC.

The V call is TRBV23-1, the J call TRBJ2-7, with 9 bases fitting TRBD1. TRBV23-1 is given ORF status, its function remaining uncertain. CDR3 size: 15 residues. The trim removed 2 bases at V and 0 bases at J, leaving 2 bases unmatched. CDR3 DNA sequence: TGCGCCAGCAGTCAAAAGGGACAGGGCTCCTACGAGCAGTACGTC. Translating it yields CASSQKGQGSYEQYV.